These 20 T cell receptor beta chains were all obtained from the same sample, sequenced in a study of monozygotic twins with cystic fibrosis. The data were produced by immunoSEQ multiplex PCR, yet TCRdb's version contains in-frame clones alone and is incomplete. The sample yields 20,000 or so clones, approximately 87% seen once. The sequencing sample was made of blood. The receptors shown here come from a woman in her 30s with cystic fibrosis.

This rearrangement joins TRBV19 to TRBJ2-2; 7 bases are shared with TRBD1. This CDR3 region has 15 residues. Germline V gene lookup returns CDR1 LNHDA and CDR2 SQIVND (reference sequence). Trimming removed 9 bases from V and 5 bases from J; junction bases left unmatched: 12. CDR3 DNA sequence: TGTGCCAGCCACCAGGGGGATGACTGGACCGGGGAGCTGTTTTTT. It translates to CASHQGDDWTGELFF.

This chain uses TRBV19 with TRBJ1-6; D is ambiguous. CDR3 length equals 14 residues. CDR1 is LNHDA, CDR2 SQIVND, per germline (reference sequence). Between the trimmed V and J ends, which lost 4 bases and 5 bases, there was a span of 9 bases. The CDR3 protein is CASSTPTDNSPLHF. CDR3 in DNA: TGTGCCAGTAGTACCCCGACCGATAATTCACCCCTCCACTTT.

This clone has only one observation. This rearrangement joins TRBV5-6 to TRBJ1-2, with a tentative D call TRBD1 (6 bases). In germline, CDR1 is SGHDT, CDR2 YYEEEE. Trimming removed 2 bases at V and 4 bases at J, with 24 bases between. CDR3 size: 18 residues. The CDR3 DNA follows: TGTGCCAGCAGCTTTAGTAGGCCCTTCGGGGGGCTTACCTATGGCTACACCTTC. Its protein is CASSFSRPFGGLTYGYTF.

This chain connects TRBV7-8 to TRBJ2-3; D is unresolved. The CDR3 loop spans 13 amino acids. The germline CDR1 and CDR2 sequences are SGHVS and FQNEAQ. V shed 1 base and J shed 6 bases, with 8 bases lying between them. CDR3 amino acids: CASSLGVRDTQYF. The CDR3, as DNA: TGTGCCAGCAGCTTAGGGGTGAGGGATACGCAGTATTTT.

This chain links TRBV21-1 with TRBJ2-1. TRBV21-1 is classified as a pseudogene. CDR3 length: 14 amino acids. The chain's CDR3 is CASSNPHGSNEQFF. CDR3 nucleotides: TGTGCCAGCAGCAACCCCCACGGAAGCAATGAGCAGTTCTTC.

The V call is TRBV2, the J call TRBJ1-1; TRBD1 matches 7 bases. The trim removed 5 bases at V and 5 bases at J, leaving 2 bases unmatched. The CDR3 spans 12 residues. CDR1 is SNHLY and CDR2 is FYNNEI in the germline V gene. The chain's CDR3 is CASSTGVTEAFF. For the CDR3, the DNA is TGTGCCAGCAGTACAGGGGTGACTGAAGCTTTCTTT.

The table lists this clone with a few counts. V usage is TRBV5-1 and J usage is TRBJ2-1; D gene uncertain. Germline V gene sequence: CDR1 SGHRS, CDR2 YFSETQ. This CDR3 is 17 amino acids long. The V end lost 3 bases, the J end lost 3 bases, and 19 bases lay between the germline ends. CDR3 nucleotide sequence: TGCGCCAGCAGCTACTATAAACCGGATTACTTCTACAATGAGCAGTTCTTC. This sequence encodes CASSYYKPDYFYNEQFF.

This chain connects TRBV10-3 to TRBJ2-7; no definite D call. CDR3 size: 13 residues. V was clipped by 10 bases and J by 4 bases, with 17 bases between them. Germline V gene lookup returns CDR1 ENHRY and CDR2 SYGVKD. The CDR3 DNA reads as TGTGCCAGCCTGGGTGATTCCGGGTACGAGCAGTACTTC. Translation gives CASLGDSGYEQYF.

The rearrangement uses TRBV5-6 and TRBJ1-6, with unresolved D. The CDR3 length is 15 residues. Germline assignment: CDR1 SGHDT and CDR2 YYEEEE. Trimming took off 4 bases at V and 3 bases at J, with 11 bases between the two ends. The DNA for the CDR3 is TGTGCCAGCAGCAGACTGCAGCTCTATAATTCACCCCTCCACTTT. Amino acid sequence: CASSRLQLYNSPLHF. The full variable domain, with the rest looked up from reference TRBV5-6 and TRBJ1-6, is DAGVTQSPTHLIKTRGQQVTLRCSPKSGHDTVSWYQQALGQGPQFIFQYYEEEERQRGNFPDRFSGHQFPNYSSELNVNALLLGDSALYLCASSRLQLYNSPLHFGNGTRLTVT.

The chain is built from TRBV18 and TRBJ2-7; 11 nucleotides line up with TRBD1. Germline CDR1 reads KGHSH; CDR2 reads LQKENI. This CDR3 is 15 amino acids long. Trimming took 3 bases from V and 4 from J; bases not matched to a gene: 5. The CDR3 sequence: CASSPRTGGAYEQYF. CDR3 DNA: TGTGCCAGCTCACCTAGGACAGGGGGCGCATACGAGCAGTACTTC.

The V and J genes are TRBV27 and TRBJ2-1; D is perhaps TRBD2 (7 bases). Germline lookup yields CDR1 MNHEY and CDR2 SMNVEV (reference sequence). The CDR3 consists of 17 residues. Trimming took 2 bases from V and 6 from J, leaving 20 bases between them. The CDR3 coding sequence is TGTGCCAGCAGTTTAGGGACGAGGGGGGGTAGAAGCAATGAGCAGTTCTTC. It translates to CASSLGTRGGRSNEQFF.

The chain recombines TRBV19 with TRBJ2-7, with a tentative D call TRBD1 (5 bases). V was shortened by 5 bases and J by 0 bases, with 8 bases between the two germline ends. The CDR3 covers 13 residues. CDR1 and CDR2 from the germline V gene are LNHDA and SQIVND (reference sequence). This CDR3 reads CASSQGHSYEQYF. The DNA of the CDR3 is TGTGCCAGTAGTCAGGGCCACTCCTACGAGCAGTACTTC.

This chain links TRBV6-5 with TRBJ1-1; no firm D call. The V gene's germline CDR1 is MNHEY and CDR2 SVGAGI. CDR3 size: 15 residues. V lost 8 bases to trimming and J lost 2 bases, with 18 bases between them. CDR3 DNA sequence: TGTGCCAGCCGCCCCCTGAGTGCGGGAAACACTGAAGCTTTCTTT. Amino acid sequence: CASRPLSAGNTEAFF.

This chain joins TRBV25-1 and TRBJ2-1; unclear D gene. Germline V gene sequence: CDR1 MGHDK, CDR2 SYGVNS. The CDR3 extends over 16 amino acids. Trimming removed 2 bases at V and 0 bases at J, with 11 bases between. CDR3 bases: TGTGCCAGCAGTGAAACTGGGATGAGCTCCTACAATGAGCAGTTCTTC. Amino acids: CASSETGMSSYNEQFF.

This clone was seen once. The rearrangement joins TRBV29-1 to TRBJ2-7; the D gene could be TRBD1 or TRBD2 (5 bases each). Per the germline V gene, CDR1 is SQVTM and CDR2 is ANQGSEA. Trimming took 7 bases from V and 6 from J, leaving 19 bases between them. The CDR3 is 13 amino acids. The CDR3 sequence: CSAGTSESSEQYF. The DNA of the CDR3 is TGCAGCGCTGGGACCTCTGAGAGCAGCGAGCAGTACTTC.

The gene calls are TRBV28 and TRBJ2-2; possibly TRBD1 or TRBD2 for D (5 bases each). The ends were cut back, 2 bases at V and 2 bases at J, with 15 bases in the middle. CDR1 is MDHEN, CDR2 SYDVKM, per germline. This CDR3 has 17 amino acids. Written as DNA, the CDR3 is TGTGCCAGCAGTTTAGGGGGATTGGGTCCTAACACCGGGGAGCTGTTTTTT. Amino acids: CASSLGGLGPNTGELFF.

The chain links TRBV28 to TRBJ2-7; D is perhaps TRBD1 (5 bases). This CDR3 region has 15 residues. The ends were cut back, 6 bases at V and 3 bases at J, with 18 bases in the middle. Germline V lookup: CDR1 MDHEN, CDR2 SYDVKM. The DNA of the CDR3 is TGTGCCAGCAGCCCAGGGTTCAGTAAACACTACGAGCAGTACTTC. It yields the protein CASSPGFSKHYEQYF.

The gene calls are TRBV10-3 and TRBJ2-7; D is uncertain. Trimming cost V 2 bases and J 2 bases, with 7 bases left between them. The CDR3 is 13 residues long. CDR1 is ENHRY and CDR2 is SYGVKD in the germline V gene. The CDR3: CAISEARTYEQYF. The CDR3, as DNA: TGTGCCATCAGTGAGGCTAGGACCTACGAGCAGTACTTC.

The chain employs TRBV5-5 and TRBJ2-1; D is uncertain. The V gene's germline CDR1 is SGHKS and CDR2 YYEKEE (reference sequence). V dropped 6 bases and J dropped 10 bases, with 14 bases sitting between them. The length of the CDR3 is 12 residues. The CDR3 protein is CASTFGSREQFF. The CDR3, as DNA: TGTGCCAGCACCTTTGGGTCGAGAGAGCAGTTCTTC. Drawing the rest from reference TRBV5-5 and TRBJ2-1, the complete variable domain is DAGVTQSPTHLIKTRGQQVTLRCSPISGHKSVSWYQQVLGQGPQFIFQYYEKEERGRGNFPDRFSARQFPNYSSELNVNALLLGDSALYLCASTFGSREQFFGPGTRLTVL.

The V call is TRBV25-1, the J call TRBJ2-7; 8 bases map to TRBD1. The CDR3 is 13 residues long. Germline assignment: CDR1 MGHDK and CDR2 SYGVNS. The V and J ends lost 7 bases and 3 bases, in that order; junction bases with no gene match: 5. The CDR3 nucleotides read TGTGCCAGCACCGGGACAGGACACTACGAGCAGTACTTC. The encoded protein is CASTGTGHYEQYF.